Shown below are 21 T cell receptor beta chains from a single sample sequenced in a study of CD8 T cells in ankylosing spondylitis. TCRdb re-called the 5' RACE reads with MiXCR, one entry per CDR3 protein. Of over 700,000 distinct CDR3 sequences in the sample, 15% to 20% were seen once. General study points: Ankylosing spondylitis blood appeared to be characterized by a TCR beta motif of fewer than ten highly homologous variants.

No antigen has been identified for these receptors. Material: blood, either unsorted or a sorted T cell fraction (not recorded which). Source of these receptors: a male donor with ankylosing spondylitis.

This chain connects TRBV28 to TRBJ2-5, with D tentatively TRBD1 (5 bases). The V gene's germline CDR1 is MDHEN and CDR2 SYDVKM. Between the trimmed V and J ends, which lost 8 bases and 5 bases, there was a span of 12 bases. The CDR3 has 12 amino acids. Here the CDR3 reads CASDQGSETQYF. The CDR3 DNA sequence: TGTGCCAGCGACCAGGGATCGGAGACCCAGTACTTC.

This clonotype was observed a few times. The rearrangement links TRBV12-5 to TRBJ2-5, with TRBD2 matching 8 bases. V trimming: 7 bases; J trimming: 7 bases; junction bases outside the gene matches: 5. Germline V gene sequence: CDR1 LGHNT, CDR2 FRNRAP. This CDR3 comprises 12 residues. The CDR3 nucleotides read TGTGCTAGTGCCGGGGGGGTTGGGACCCAGTACTTC. This translates into CASAGGVGTQYF.

The chain couples TRBV7-9 to TRBJ2-5; 7 bases line up with TRBD1. V gave up 5 bases and J gave up 7 bases; unmatched junction bases: 13. The CDR3 covers 15 residues. Germline lookup yields CDR1 SEHNR and CDR2 FQNEAQ (reference sequence). Here the CDR3 reads CASSEGSPPGGTQYF. The CDR3, as DNA: TGTGCCAGCAGCGAAGGATCTCCCCCAGGGGGGACCCAGTACTTC.

The chain uses TRBV11-2 and TRBJ2-7; either TRBD1 or TRBD2 may fit D (5 bases each). This CDR3 is built from 14 residues. V was cut by 3 bases and J by 2 bases, with 11 bases left in between. Germline CDR1 is SGHAT and CDR2 is FQNNGV. As DNA, the CDR3 is TGTGCCAGCAGCTTTGGGACGGCACCCTACGAGCAGTACTTC. Its protein product is CASSFGTAPYEQYF.

This clonotype has a handful of counts. The rearrangement joins TRBV20-1 to TRBJ2-1, with 8 bases identical to TRBD2. Germline V lookup: CDR1 DFQATT, CDR2 SNEGSKA (reference sequence). The ends lost 6 bases at V and 6 bases at J; junction bases unmatched: 7. The CDR3 runs 13 residues. This chain's CDR3 is CSAGGAMGNEQFF. CDR3 sequence (DNA): TGCAGTGCCGGGGGGGCAATGGGCAATGAGCAGTTCTTC.

This clonotype was observed a few times. The DNA of the CDR3 is TGCGCCAGCAGCTCGCAGGGGACCCCAGGGCGGGACTATGGCTACACCTTC. Its protein is CASSSQGTPGRDYGYTF. The chain carries TRBV5-1 and TRBJ1-2, with a tentative D call TRBD1 (6 bases). Trimming removed 3 bases from V and 3 bases from J, with 21 bases in between. The CDR3 is made up of 17 amino acids. Germline-derived CDR1 and CDR2 are SGHRS and YFSETQ.

This chain connects TRBV11-1 to TRBJ1-1, with TRBD1 matching over 7 bases. Germline V gene lookup returns CDR1 SGHAT and CDR2 FQDESV (reference sequence). The CDR3 contains 15 residues. The trim removed 5 bases at V and 3 bases at J, leaving 9 bases unmatched. CDR3 nucleotide sequence: TGTGCCAGCAGCCGGCTACAGGGGTTGGACACTGAAGCTTTCTTT. Its protein product is CASSRLQGLDTEAFF.

The chain joins TRBV5-1 to TRBJ1-2, with D perhaps TRBD1 (5 bases). Trimming shortened V by 0 bases and J by 8 bases, and 14 bases separated the two germline ends. From germline, CDR1 is SGHRS and CDR2 YFSETQ. The CDR3 extends over 14 amino acids. CDR3 sequence: CASSLEKGRGGYTF. The CDR3 DNA reads as TGCGCCAGCAGCTTGGAAAAAGGGAGGGGCGGCTACACCTTC.

This clonotype appeared a few times. The chain joins TRBV15 to TRBJ2-1, with a weak D call TRBD2 (7 bases). The CDR3 sequence is 17 residues long. V was trimmed by 0 bases and J by 2 bases, leaving 14 bases between them. Germline V gives CDR1 LNHNV, CDR2 YYDKDF (reference sequence). CDR3 amino acids: CATSRDDRGGAYNEQFF. Here the CDR3 DNA reads TGTGCCACCAGCAGAGATGATCGAGGGGGGGCCTACAATGAGCAGTTCTTC.

The gene calls are TRBV7-2 and TRBJ2-5; 11 bases align to TRBD2. The length of the CDR3 is 18 residues. V shed 0 bases, J shed 5 bases, and the junction held 11 bases outside the gene matches. Germline V lookup: CDR1 SGHTA, CDR2 FQGNSA. The chain's CDR3 is CASSLAPTSGTARETQYF. CDR3 DNA: TGTGCCAGCAGCTTAGCCCCGACTAGCGGGACTGCACGGGAGACCCAGTACTTC.

This sequence joins TRBV15 and TRBJ2-4; D is possibly TRBD2 (5 bases). Germline V CDR1 and CDR2: LNHNV, YYDKDF (reference sequence). Trimming cost V 3 bases and J 9 bases, with 18 bases left between them. The CDR3 spans 15 residues. The chain's CDR3 is CATSRDPRGDGIQYF. CDR3 DNA sequence: TGTGCCACCAGCAGGGACCCCCGGGGAGACGGCATTCAGTACTTC.

The J gene is TRBJ1-2, the V gene TRBV6-4; 12 bases are a match to TRBD1. CDR3 length equals 19 residues. Germline V lookup: CDR1 MRHNA, CDR2 SNTAGT. J gave up 4 bases and V 2 bases, and 14 bases lay outside the gene matches. The CDR3 DNA is TGTGCCAGCAGTGACCTGCTCTCTCCGGGACAGGGGGCAAGCTATGGCTACACCTTC. Its translation: CASSDLLSPGQGASYGYTF.

The CDR3 nucleotides are TGCGCCAGCAGCCAAGATCCAGTCCCAGATACGCAGTATTTT. As protein: CASSQDPVPDTQYF. This rearrangement joins TRBV4-1 to TRBJ2-3; no firm D call. In germline, CDR1 is MGHRA, CDR2 YSYEKL. The CDR3 covers 14 residues. Trimming cost V 0 bases and J 4 bases, with 8 bases left between them.

V and J are TRBV7-2 and TRBJ2-3; D is perhaps TRBD1 or TRBD2 (6 bases each). CDR1 is SGHTA and CDR2 is FQGNSA in the germline V gene. This CDR3 has 14 residues. V gave up 6 bases and J gave up 2 bases, with 12 bases separating them. The DNA of the CDR3 is TGTGCCAGCAGAGGGGGGCGGAACACAGATACGCAGTATTTT. Translated, it gives CASRGGRNTDTQYF.

There are a few counts of this clonotype. V usage is TRBV29-1 and J usage is TRBJ1-1, with D perhaps TRBD1 (6 bases). V shed 5 bases and J shed 6 bases, with 13 bases lying between them. The germline CDR1 and CDR2 sequences are SQVTM and ANQGSEA. The length of the CDR3 is 12 residues. CDR3 nucleotide sequence: TGCAGCGTTCAAGGGGGGGGGCCTGAAGCTTTCTTT. Translation: CSVQGGGPEAFF.

CDR3 protein: CASTLPAGNTEAFF. For the CDR3, the DNA is TGTGCCAGCACCCTCCCGGCCGGAAACACTGAAGCTTTCTTT. The rearrangement joins TRBV28 to TRBJ1-1; D uncertain. Germline CDR1 reads MDHEN; CDR2 reads SYDVKM. With 7 bases removed from V and 2 bases from J, the gap between germline ends came to 14 bases. This CDR3 is built from 14 residues.

This chain connects TRBV12-3 or TRBV12-4 to TRBJ2-5; D is unresolved. This CDR3 has 14 amino acids. V was cut by 5 bases and J by 2 bases, with 12 bases left in between. The CDR3 loop is CASSLPRIQETQYF. The CDR3, as DNA: TGTGCCAGCAGTCTCCCTCGGATACAAGAGACCCAGTACTTC.

CDR3 amino acids: CASSFYNSPLHF. CDR3 in DNA: TGTGCCAGCAGTTTCTATAATTCACCCCTCCACTTT. The rearrangement links TRBV28 to TRBJ1-6; D call uncertain. The V end was cut by 3 bases, the J end by 3 bases, with 0 bases between. In germline, CDR1 is MDHEN, CDR2 SYDVKM. The CDR3 spans 12 residues.

In this sample, this clonotype turned up a few times. The V and J genes are TRBV20-1 and TRBJ1-1, with 7 nucleotides matching TRBD1. This CDR3 has 13 amino acids. Germline V gene data show CDR1 as DFQATT and CDR2 as SNEGSKA (reference sequence). V lost 2 bases and J lost 6; bases outside the gene matches: 6. CDR3 residues: CSARSGGVAEAFF. CDR3 DNA sequence: TGCAGTGCTAGATCAGGGGGGGTTGCTGAAGCTTTCTTT.

This chain links TRBV9 with TRBJ2-5; TRBD2 agrees at 8 bases. CDR1 and CDR2 (germline): SGDLS, YYNGEE. After removal of 3 bases from V and 1 base from J, the junction contained 5 bases not matched to a gene. The CDR3 consists of 15 residues. This CDR3 is CASSADTSGQETQYF. For the CDR3, the DNA is TGTGCCAGCAGCGCCGACACTAGCGGCCAAGAGACCCAGTACTTC.

This clonotype was found a few times. The chain is built from TRBV27 and TRBJ2-7; the match to TRBD1 covers 9 bases. The germline gives CDR1 MNHEY, CDR2 SMNVEV (reference sequence). CDR3 length equals 18 residues. The V gene end was trimmed by 4 bases and the J gene end by 2 bases; junction bases not matched to a gene: 15. In DNA form, the CDR3 reads TGTGCCAGCAGTTCCCAACAGGGGGCGGCCGGGAGGACCTACGAGCAGTACTTC. It translates to CASSSQQGAAGRTYEQYF.